This note documents a single TCR beta chain sequence. Antigen unknown. The read ends 3 residues early relative to the CDR3; the germline J gene fills the gap. The data were obtained in a study of Tregs in tolerant kidney transplant recipients. This CDR3 contains 12 residues. Germline V gene lookup returns CDR1 SGHRS and CDR2 YFSETQ. V lost 4 bases and J 2 bases, leaving 5 bases between the germline ends. Using immunoSEQ multiplex PCR, the repertoire was profiled, and TCRdb retains in-frame clones only, with some absent. The sample has approximately 35,000 clones. Study-level results: No direct test of biological reproducibility was done here. Antigen-driven expansion was suggested because donor-specific Tregs expanded more than all Tregs in tolerant patients.

V is TRBV5-1 and J is TRBJ2-3; no clear D. The specimen was CD8+ T cells from blood, collected before the transplant. This TCR was sampled from a human donor who received a combined kidney and bone marrow transplant. This CDR3 is CASSGFTDTQYF. CDR3 bases read: TGCGCCAGCAGCGGCTTCACAGATACG.